The T cell receptor (beta chain) under discussion was sequenced for a study of blood T cells in healthy people across ages (dated by TCRdb to about 2015). About the study as a whole: In model experiments, template switching captured roughly one uniquely barcoded TCR beta cDNA molecule for every two T cells. Using deep sequencing normalized with unique cDNA molecular identifiers, the study measured how TCR beta repertoire diversity changes with age. Four age groups were formed from the donors: young (average around 15 years), middle-aged (around 41), aged (roughly 56) and long-lived (about 75). To avoid experimental bias, donors of different ages were spread randomly across the sequencing lanes. Two additional independent replicas of 1 million unique cDNA reads from the same blood draw were analyzed for two donors (one aged 18 to 29 and one aged 80 or older). Study-wide findings and limitations: Compared with the aged group, the long-lived group had more naive CD4+ T cells, fewer expanded clones and increased TCR diversity, suggesting age selection. Because the CMV infection status of the donors was unknown, age-related changes in expanded clonotypes may potentially have been confounded. Observed TCR beta diversity correlated strongly with the percentage of naive T cells measured by flow cytometry. Conclusive comparison of naive and antigen-experienced compartments was prevented by the profiling of bulk unsorted PBMCs. Total diversity estimates from one million sequenced T cells were considered lower bounds and underestimates. As age increased, observed TCR beta diversity per million T cells dropped in a roughly linear way, and a significant reduction was already evident by age approximately 40.

Systemically healthy Caucasian individuals from Russia, around 39 in total and aged 6 to 90 years, were included as donors. Each donor gave 8 to 10 milliliters of peripheral blood, drawn into EDTA-treated Vacutainer tubes. Ficoll-Paque density-gradient centrifugation was used to isolate PBMCs, with at least 6.5 million per sample. Total RNA, at least 6 micrograms per sample, was extracted from PBMCs with Trizol reagent. The percentages of naive CD45RAhigh/CD27high T cells were determined by flow cytometry on a PBMC aliquot from every donor. Library method: 5' RACE. TCRdb records Illumina HiSeq 2500 as the sequencer. The second PCR ran for about 7 to 11 cycles and used a J-beta primer mix along with a sample-barcoded 5' primer. A template-switch 5' adaptor carrying 12 random nucleotides introduced a unique molecular identifier onto each TCR beta cDNA molecule. Each sample yielded at least 2.5 million CDR3-containing paired-end reads. The Mint cDNA synthesis kit, primed by a TRBC-specific oligonucleotide, was used to synthesize first-strand cDNA from all RNA. After uracil-DNA glycosylase treatment, a first 18-cycle PCR used universal primers M1SS and BC2_uni_R on all cDNA. Processing in the source paper ran as follows. Each sample was normalized by randomly selecting 1 million high-quality reads, each carrying a distinct molecular identifier. Reads sharing molecular identifiers were discarded rather than binned into consensus sequences. MiTCR, set to a Q25 quality threshold and the strictest error-elimination algorithm, was used for CDR3 identification, clonotype clustering and error correction. A nonparametric unseen species model with Euler transformation was used to estimate lower-bound total TCR beta diversity. The public sequencing data were trimmed at Q25 with fastp and processed into clonotypes with MiXCR by TCRdb, which kept only in-frame beta chains. Each CDR3 protein appears once, grouped with its most common genes and DNA. TCRdb assigned the V and J calls; the authors' analysis was not used. The sample records some 710,000 distinct CDR3 sequences, 20% to 25% of which are singletons. Jointly, the top ten make up 22% of the sample.

Regarding this clonotype: Which antigen it targets is not known. No base qualities exist here, and no much larger clone lies one base off it.

According to the germline V gene (reference sequence), CDR1 reads DFQATT and CDR2 reads SNEGSKA. V and J are trimmed by 5 bases and 5 bases, and the gene matches miss 14 bases of the junction. From its cysteine to its phenylalanine, the CDR3 spans 16 amino acids. Only the CDR3 region is kept as DNA, spanning 48 bases read in frame from base 1. The sequence links TRBV20-1 to TRBJ2-1; TRBD2 matches 8 bases in the middle. The clonotype comes from a man aged 70-80 years in good health. The sample taken for sequencing was blood. The CDR3 has the sequence CSAPTSWAGGNNEQFF. The nucleotide sequence reads TGCAGTGCTCCAACTTCCTGGGCGGGGGGAAACAATGAGCAGTTCTTC.